A single TCR beta chain is shown here with its context. The source of the sample is a study of monozygotic twins with inflammatory bowel disease. Germline V CDR1 and CDR2: LGHDT, YNNKEL (reference sequence). CDR3 length: 15 residues. Reprocessing the 5' RACE reads, TCRdb reports a single entry for every CDR3 protein and omits DNA. Its listing shows over 100,000 distinct CDR3 sequences. The chain links TRBV3-1 to TRBJ2-7; TCRdb indicates TRBD2, and absent DNA this call remains unverified. Sample: blood. This sequence originates from a human donor with ulcerative colitis or Crohn's disease, or a healthy co-twin of an affected twin (not recorded which). CDR3 sequence: CASSQDVAGVYEQYF.